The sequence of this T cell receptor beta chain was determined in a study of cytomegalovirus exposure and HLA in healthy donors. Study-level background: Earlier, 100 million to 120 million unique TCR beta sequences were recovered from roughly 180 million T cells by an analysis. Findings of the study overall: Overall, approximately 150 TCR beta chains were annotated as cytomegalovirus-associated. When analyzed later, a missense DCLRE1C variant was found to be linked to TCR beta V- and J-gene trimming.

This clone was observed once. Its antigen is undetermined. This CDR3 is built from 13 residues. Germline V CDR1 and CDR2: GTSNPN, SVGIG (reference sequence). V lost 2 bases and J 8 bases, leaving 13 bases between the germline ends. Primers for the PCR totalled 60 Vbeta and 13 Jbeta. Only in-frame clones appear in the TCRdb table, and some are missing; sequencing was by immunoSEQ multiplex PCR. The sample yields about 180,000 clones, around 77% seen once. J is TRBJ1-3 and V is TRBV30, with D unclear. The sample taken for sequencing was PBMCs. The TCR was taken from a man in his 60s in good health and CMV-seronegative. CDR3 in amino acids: CAWSISGGDTIYF. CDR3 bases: TGTGCCTGGAGTATTTCGGGTGGCGACACCATATATTTT.